One T cell receptor (beta chain) is described in this entry. Its antigen remains unidentified. This sample was taken from a study of cytomegalovirus exposure and HLA in healthy donors. J gave up 5 bases and V 4 bases, and 6 bases lay outside the gene matches. There are 14 residues in the CDR3. Germline assignment: CDR1 MGHRA and CDR2 YSYEKL. With 60 Vbeta and 13 Jbeta primers, the PCR was carried out. Sequencing used immunoSEQ multiplex PCR; TCRdb keeps in-frame clones, though not all of them. Of tens of thousands of clones in the sample, about 79% were seen once. The study, taken as a whole, reports: In a later analysis, a genetic analysis reported fewer productive-TCR N-insertions in an Asian-associated ancestry cluster than the cohort average. Reports state that TCR beta sequences accurately predicted most subjects' HLA-A and HLA-B alleles. Most likely, a cluster of highly shared sequence variants arose as a sequencing artifact.

The source of this sequence is an older man in good health and CMV-seropositive. The rearrangement links TRBV4-1 to TRBJ1-1; 8 positions match TRBD1. Sequencing input: PBMCs. The CDR3 region is CASSLDRVLTEAFF. The CDR3 coding sequence is TGCGCCAGCAGCCTGGACAGGGTTTTAACTGAAGCTTTCTTT.